Presented here are 20 T cell receptor beta chains from one specimen sequenced in a study of T cells after yellow fever vaccination. MiXCR was run by TCRdb on the 5' RACE reads, yielding one entry per CDR3 protein. The sample holds around 100,000 distinct CDR3 sequences; 4.5% to 6% are singletons and the top ten take about 41%. The starting material was CD8+ T cells sorted from PBMCs, obtained 10 days after the yellow fever booster vaccination. The receptors originated from a man between 18 and 35 years old who received the YFV17D yellow fever vaccine.

V is TRBV29-1 and J is TRBJ2-6; the D gene is possibly TRBD2 (5 bases). Germline V gene sequence: CDR1 SQVTM, CDR2 ANQGSEA. Trimming removed 4 bases from V and 2 bases from J, with 15 bases in between. The CDR3 runs 16 residues. This CDR3 is CSVVVPGNAGANVLTF. The CDR3 DNA is TGCAGCGTTGTCGTTCCGGGGAACGCTGGGGCCAACGTCCTGACTTTC.

This clonotype was found a few times. This chain connects TRBV3-1 to TRBJ2-5; 8 bases fit TRBD2. V gave up 0 bases and J gave up 2 bases; unmatched junction bases: 11. The CDR3 has 18 residues. Germline CDR1 LGHDT, CDR2 YNNKEL (reference sequence). The CDR3 protein is CASSQDRSTSEGQETQYF. The CDR3 DNA is TGTGCCAGCAGCCAAGATAGGTCGACTAGCGAGGGGCAAGAGACCCAGTACTTC.

This clonotype showed up many times. This chain links TRBV9 with TRBJ2-3; 9 bases line up with TRBD2. Germline CDR1 is SGDLS and CDR2 is YYNGEE. The V segment lost 4 bases and the J segment 4 bases; nucleotides outside the gene matches: 10. This CDR3 has 16 residues. The CDR3 reads CASSPRGRGGPDTQYF. Here the CDR3 DNA reads TGTGCCAGCAGCCCGAGGGGGCGGGGGGGCCCAGATACGCAGTATTTT.

This clonotype has more than one count but fewer than ten. CDR3 protein: CASRNLVSGTEAFF. The DNA for the CDR3 is TGTGCCAGCCGTAACCTTGTTTCGGGCACTGAAGCTTTCTTT. The V call is TRBV28, the J call TRBJ1-1, with D uncertain. V was pared by 8 bases and J by 4 bases, with 17 bases between. Germline V lookup: CDR1 MDHEN, CDR2 SYDVKM. The CDR3 is 14 amino acids.

The J gene is TRBJ2-1, the V gene TRBV6-2 or TRBV6-3; 9 bases line up with TRBD2. This CDR3 spans 15 amino acids. CDR1 and CDR2 (germline): MNHEY, SVGEGT. The junction had 4 bases not matched to a gene; V was cut back by 5 bases and J by 2 bases. The chain's CDR3 is CASSLAGLPYNEQFF. The CDR3 region has the DNA TGTGCCAGCAGTCTAGCGGGGTTGCCCTACAATGAGCAGTTCTTC.

This clonotype was seen a few times. The chain couples TRBV7-9 to TRBJ2-3; D is uncertain. This CDR3 contains 12 residues. Germline assignment: CDR1 SEHNR and CDR2 FQNEAQ (reference sequence). Trimming shortened V by 4 bases and J by 6 bases, and 8 bases separated the two germline ends. The CDR3 protein is CASSYILDTQYF. In DNA form, the CDR3 reads TGTGCCAGCAGCTATATCCTGGATACGCAGTATTTT.

The genes are TRBV28 and TRBJ2-7; possibly TRBD1 for D (6 bases). The CDR3 totals 13 residues. Per germline, CDR1 MDHEN and CDR2 SYDVKM. Between the trimmed V and J ends, which lost 6 bases and 1 base, there was a span of 10 bases. The CDR3 spells CASSRGWSYEQYV. The CDR3, as DNA: TGTGCCAGCAGCAGGGGTTGGTCCTACGAGCAGTACGTC.

The CDR3 loop reads CASSPTERITDTQYF. The DNA for the CDR3 is TGTGCCAGCAGTCCCACGGAGCGGATCACAGATACGCAGTATTTT. The chain employs TRBV6-2 or TRBV6-3 and TRBJ2-3, with a tentative D call TRBD2 (5 bases). The V gene lost 5 bases and the J gene lost 2 bases, with 14 bases spanning the gap. Germline V gene lookup returns CDR1 MNHEY and CDR2 SVGEGT. The CDR3 is 15 amino acids.

The V call is TRBV27, the J call TRBJ1-5; D is possibly TRBD1 (5 bases). The CDR3 runs 15 residues. Germline V CDR1 and CDR2: MNHEY, SMNVEV (reference sequence). The ends were cut back, 7 bases at V and 5 bases at J, with 18 bases in the middle. This CDR3 reads CASTASYGAHQPQHF. As DNA, the CDR3 is TGTGCCAGCACCGCGTCCTATGGGGCCCATCAGCCCCAGCATTTT.

The V gene is TRBV4-3, the J gene TRBJ2-3, with D perhaps assigned TRBD1 or TRBD2 (6 bases each). The CDR3 covers 17 residues. Trimming took off 0 bases at V and 1 base at J, with 14 bases between the two ends. Germline CDR1 and CDR2: LGHNA and YSLEER. CDR3 residues: CASSQEEGGQRTDTQYF. The CDR3 DNA sequence: TGCGCCAGCAGCCAAGAGGAAGGGGGGCAGCGCACAGATACGCAGTATTTT.

V is TRBV4-1 and J is TRBJ2-1, with D tentatively TRBD2 (6 bases). V was trimmed by 2 bases and J by 6 bases, leaving 11 bases between them. CDR1 and CDR2 from the germline V gene are MGHRA and YSYEKL. The length of the CDR3 is 14 residues. DNA of the CDR3: TGCGCCAGCAGCCAAACGGGACTCCCCAATGAGCAGTTCTTC. Translation gives CASSQTGLPNEQFF.

There are a few counts of this clonotype. This chain joins TRBV12-3 or TRBV12-4 and TRBJ1-2; 8 bases map to TRBD1. The CDR3 contains 13 residues. The junction had 6 bases not matched to a gene; V was cut back by 5 bases and J by 7 bases. The CDR3 coding sequence is TGTGCCAGCAGTCTGGACAGGGTATCTGGCTACACCTTC. This encodes CASSLDRVSGYTF.

This clonotype was seen more than once but under ten times. The CDR3, as DNA: TGTGCCAGCAGTGGCGACAGGTACGAGCAGTACGTC. It is translated as CASSGDRYEQYV. The chain combines TRBV6-6 with TRBJ2-7; possible D gene TRBD1, 6 bases. Trimming took off 5 bases at V and 4 bases at J, with 9 bases between the two ends. The CDR3 has 12 amino acids. Germline loops: CDR1 MNHNY, CDR2 SVGAGI (reference sequence).

V and J are TRBV7-9 and TRBJ2-7; D unresolved. V lost 5 bases, J lost 3 bases, and 17 bases lay in between. Germline CDR1 SEHNR, CDR2 FQNEAQ (reference sequence). This CDR3 contains 15 residues. DNA for the CDR3: TGTGCCAGCAGCCCCCCGGTCCGGCACCTCTACGAGCAGTACTTC. Protein sequence: CASSPPVRHLYEQYF.

There are a few counts of this clonotype. The chain couples TRBV19 to TRBJ1-5; TRBD1 might be the D (5 bases). The germline V gene encodes CDR1 LNHDA and CDR2 SQIVND (reference sequence). With 1 base removed from V and 6 bases from J, the gap between germline ends came to 7 bases. This CDR3 has 13 amino acids. The CDR3 loop reads CASSIGRAQPQHF. In DNA form, the CDR3 reads TGTGCCAGTAGTATAGGCAGGGCTCAGCCCCAGCATTTT.

This clonotype was counted only a few times. The genes are TRBV5-1 and TRBJ2-7; a weak D match, TRBD2 (7 bases). CDR3 length: 15 residues. Deletions cut 4 bases from V and 2 bases from J, with 16 bases between. From germline, CDR1 is SGHRS and CDR2 YFSETQ. In DNA form, the CDR3 reads TGCGCCAGCAGCCGAGGGGGGGCTCCAACCTACGAGCAGTACTTC. Translated, it gives CASSRGGAPTYEQYF.

This clonotype was recorded many times. J is TRBJ1-5 and V is TRBV4-1; D is unresolved. Trimming took off 3 bases at V and 0 bases at J, with 9 bases between the two ends. Germline values: CDR1 MGHRA, CDR2 YSYEKL. This CDR3 contains 15 residues. The CDR3 nucleotides read TGCGCCAGCAGCCAGAGACACGTTAGCAATCAGCCCCAGCATTTT. Translation gives CASSQRHVSNQPQHF.

This clonotype has a count of ten or more. V and J are TRBV15 and TRBJ2-3; 7 bases align to TRBD2. The CDR3 spans 17 residues. With V trimmed by 3 bases and J by 0 bases, 9 bases remained unmatched. Germline V gene sequence: CDR1 LNHNV, CDR2 YYDKDF (reference sequence). The CDR3, as DNA: TGTGCCACCAGCAGCAGGCGGGGGATATCCAGCACAGATACGCAGTATTTT. Translating it yields CATSSRRGISSTDTQYF.

The chain joins TRBV20-1 to TRBJ2-7; no clear D gene. CDR1 and CDR2 (germline): DFQATT, SNEGSKA (reference sequence). This CDR3 contains 11 residues. The ends were cut back, 0 bases at V and 6 bases at J, with 6 bases in the middle. The CDR3 coding sequence is TGCAGTGCTAGAGAAACAGTCGAGCAGTACTTC. This translates into CSARETVEQYF.

The chain uses TRBV5-1 and TRBJ1-1; no definite D call. The CDR3 has 15 amino acids. Trimming cost V 0 bases and J 2 bases, with 11 bases left between them. Germline CDR1 is SGHRS and CDR2 is YFSETQ. Here the CDR3 reads CASSLAWSGNTEAFF. CDR3 coding DNA: TGCGCCAGCAGCTTGGCCTGGTCGGGAAACACTGAAGCTTTCTTT.